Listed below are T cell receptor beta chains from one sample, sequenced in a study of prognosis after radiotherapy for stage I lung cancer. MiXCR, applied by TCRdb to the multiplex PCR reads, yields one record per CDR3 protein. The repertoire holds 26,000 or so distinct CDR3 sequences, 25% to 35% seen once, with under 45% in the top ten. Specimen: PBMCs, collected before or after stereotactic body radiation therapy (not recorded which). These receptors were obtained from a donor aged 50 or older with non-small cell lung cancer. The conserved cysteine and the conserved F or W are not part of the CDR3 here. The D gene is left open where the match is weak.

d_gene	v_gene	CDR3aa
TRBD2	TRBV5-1	ASSLDGSGIYNEQF
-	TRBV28	ASGVGVQPQH
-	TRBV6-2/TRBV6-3	ASSYQGNTESF
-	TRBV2	ASTPKGFGNQPQH
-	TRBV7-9	ASSLLGGIGELF
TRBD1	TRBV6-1	ASRNGQVMYSEQF
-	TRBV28	ASSLLDSQETQY
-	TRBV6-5	ASSYWGGVSTDTHY
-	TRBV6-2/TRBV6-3	ASSPPWGTNTGELF
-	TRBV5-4	ASSLGSDSPLH
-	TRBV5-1	ASSLGNQGGTDTQY
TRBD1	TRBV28	ASSIRGTWGTYGYT
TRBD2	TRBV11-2	ASSLGFSQVGGRASSSEQY
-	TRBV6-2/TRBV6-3	ASSYSRGGVNYGYT
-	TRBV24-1	ATSDPPTGANVLT
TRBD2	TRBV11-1	ASSGISGRASYNEQF
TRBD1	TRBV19	ASSPQTGGTGELF
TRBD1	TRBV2	ASKGQSNQPQH
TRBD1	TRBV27	ASSPGQGLAKNIQY
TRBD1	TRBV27	ASSLRSHGQGAEAGELF